This is a list of T cell receptor beta chains from one sample in a study of immune evolution from preneoplasia to lung adenocarcinoma. Clones were read by immunoSEQ multiplex PCR, and TCRdb kept only the in-frame ones, dropping some. This sample carries around 3,000 clones, around 86% of them seen once, and the ten largest clones take roughly 14%. Material for sequencing was FFPE adjacent normal lung tissue. The origin of the receptors is a person in their 40s with lung adenocarcinoma. Both conserved end residues are part of each CDR3. The D gene is left open where the match is weak. Clone size is stated in some rows and not others, as once, few, many or a class when expanded.

J gene | V gene | D gene | clone size | CDR3 protein | CDR3 DNA
TRBJ1-2 | TRBV6-5 | TRBD1 | NA | CASSLQGNYGYTF | TGTGCCAGCAGTTTACAGGGGAACTATGGCTACACCTTC
TRBJ1-5 | TRBV9 | NA | NA | CASSLSDSPLIPQHF | TGTGCCAGCAGCCTTTCCGACAGCCCTTTAATACCCCAGCATTTT
TRBJ2-7 | TRBV29-1 | NA | NA | CSVGQNPGEQYF | TGCAGCGTTGGGCAGAACCCGGGCGAGCAGTACTTC
TRBJ2-6 | TRBV9 | NA | NA | CASSVALGTGANVLTF | TGTGCCAGCAGCGTAGCCCTGGGCACCGGGGCCAACGTCCTGACTTTC
TRBJ1-1 | TRBV7-2 | TRBD1 | NA | CASSSDRAGTEAFF | TGTGCCAGCAGCTCGGACAGGGCGGGCACTGAAGCTTTCTTT
TRBJ1-6 | TRBV7-3 | NA | NA | CASSAGDYNSPLHF | TGTGCCAGTTCCGCGGGGGACTATAATTCACCCCTCCACTTT
TRBJ1-4 | TRBV13 | NA | few | CASSLAGWGNEKLFF | TGTGCCAGCAGCTTAGCTGGCTGGGGAAATGAAAAACTGTTTTTT
TRBJ1-2 | TRBV5-1 | TRBD1 | NA | CASKPLIQGNYGYTF | TGCGCCAGCAAACCTCTCATACAGGGGAACTATGGCTACACCTTC
TRBJ2-1 | TRBV6-4 | TRBD2 | NA | CASNDSSGSYNEQFF | TGTGCCAGCAATGACTCTAGCGGCTCCTACAATGAGCAGTTCTTC
TRBJ2-4 | TRBV25-1 | NA | NA | CASSDRVKNIQYF | TGTGCCAGCAGTGATCGGGTCAAAAACATTCAGTACTTC
TRBJ2-7 | TRBV29-1 | NA | NA | CSVIRDGYEQYF | TGCAGCGTTATCAGGGATGGCTACGAGCAGTACTTC
TRBJ2-7 | TRBV10-2 | TRBD2 | NA | CASSSFLREHSYEQYF | TGCGCCAGCAGTTCCTTTCTGCGGGAGCATTCCTACGAGCAGTACTTC
TRBJ2-7 | TRBV30 | TRBD1 | NA | CAYRQGPTYEQYF | TGTGCCTACAGACAGGGGCCGACCTACGAGCAGTACTTC
TRBJ2-1 | TRBV5-6 | TRBD1 | NA | CASNRDRAAYNEQFF | TGTGCCAGCAACCGAGACAGGGCAGCCTACAATGAGCAGTTCTTC
TRBJ1-2 | TRBV9 | NA | NA | CASSGDLTGLYGYTF | TGTGCCAGCAGCGGGGATTTAACAGGACTCTATGGCTACACCTTC
TRBJ1-3 | TRBV29-1 | NA | few | CSVWTDSGNTIYF | TGCAGCGTGTGGACAGATTCTGGAAACACCATATATTTT
TRBJ1-6 | TRBV5-1 | NA | NA | CASSLDPSGAEGSPLHF | TGCGCCAGCAGCTTGGATCCTTCAGGGGCAGAGGGATCACCCCTCCACTTT
TRBJ2-3 | TRBV11-2 | NA | NA | CASEMRGTQYF | TGTGCCAGCGAGATGCGGGGTACGCAGTATTTT
TRBJ2-5 | TRBV27 | NA | few | CASSLSPGTYQETQYF | TGTGCCAGCAGTTTATCCCCCGGCACGTACCAAGAGACCCAGTACTTC
TRBJ2-7 | TRBV28 | NA | NA | CASRMGYEQYF | TGTGCCAGCAGGATGGGCTACGAGCAGTACTTC
TRBJ1-6 | TRBV6-6 | TRBD1 | NA | CASSRQGSPLHF | TGTGCCAGCAGCAGACAGGGGTCACCCCTCCACTTT
TRBJ1-4 | TRBV5-1 | NA | NA | CASSQTYSEKLFF | TGCGCCAGCAGTCAAACCTACTCCGAAAAACTGTTTTTT
TRBJ2-3 | TRBV28 | NA | few | CASVGRGDTQYF | TGTGCCAGCGTTGGTAGGGGTGATACGCAGTATTTT
TRBJ2-7 | TRBV30 | TRBD1 | NA | CAYRDRAHPPYEQYF | TGTGCCTACCGGGACAGGGCGCACCCGCCCTACGAGCAGTACTTC
TRBJ1-5 | TRBV5-6 | NA | NA | CASSLLSESPQHF | TGTGCCAGCAGCCTACTAAGCGAAAGTCCCCAGCATTTT
TRBJ1-1 | TRBV30 | NA | NA | CAWSELGTEAFF | TGTGCCTGGAGCGAGCTGGGGACTGAAGCTTTCTTT
TRBJ2-7 | TRBV5-1 | NA | NA | CASSLSGLGFSYEQYF | TGCGCCAGCAGCTTGAGCGGTTTGGGGTTTTCCTACGAGCAGTACTTC
TRBJ2-1 | TRBV5-5 | NA | NA | CASSPRTVNEQFF | TGTGCCAGCAGCCCCCGGACAGTTAATGAGCAGTTCTTC
TRBJ1-4 | TRBV29-1 | TRBD1 | few | CSGQTGTGGQQLFF | TGCAGCGGTCAAACCGGGACAGGGGGCCAGCAACTGTTTTTT
TRBJ2-1 | TRBV7-9 | TRBD2 | NA | CASSGRRSGSQFHNEQFF | TGTGCCAGCAGCGGGAGACGTAGCGGGAGTCAATTCCACAATGAGCAGTTCTTC
TRBJ2-7 | TRBV7-2 | NA | NA | CASSREGSSFYEQYF | TGTGCCAGCAGCCGAGAGGGCAGCTCGTTCTACGAGCAGTACTTC
TRBJ2-7 | TRBV6-5 | NA | NA | CASSWAGTYEQYF | TGTGCCAGCAGTTGGGCGGGTACCTACGAGCAGTACTTC
TRBJ1-6 | TRBV30 | NA | NA | CAWRPYNLPRSPLHF | TGTGCCTGGAGGCCATACAACCTCCCGAGGTCACCCCTCCACTTT
TRBJ2-3 | TRBV28 | NA | NA | CASSRDQRGDTQYF | TGTGCCAGCAGTCGGGACCAGCGAGGAGATACGCAGTATTTT
TRBJ2-7 | TRBV28 | NA | NA | CASSHSGYEQYF | TGTGCCAGCAGTCATAGCGGCTACGAGCAGTACTTC
TRBJ1-4 | TRBV9 | NA | NA | CASSVSGAPGEKLFF | TGTGCCAGCAGCGTGTCGGGGGCGCCTGGTGAAAAACTGTTTTTT
TRBJ1-2 | TRBV7-8 | TRBD1 | NA | CASSSRQGFATYGYTF | TGTGCCAGCAGCTCAAGACAGGGGTTTGCTACCTATGGCTACACCTTC